This T cell receptor (beta chain) was identified during a study of cytomegalovirus exposure and HLA in healthy donors (dated by TCRdb to 2016 to 2017). At the level of the whole study: In an earlier analysis of around 540 of the donors, around 290 Gb of sequence data and just under 120 million unique TCR beta sequences from about 180 million T cells were reported. The study was designed to test whether signatures of past pathogen exposure could be identified by cataloging public T cell receptors. All discovery cohort repertoires had been generated using a single sequencing platform. Rather than drawing on any new phenotypic data, the later analysis identified candidate immune exposures from TCR beta sequences and the way those sequences occurred across donors. A later genetic analysis took genome-wide SNP genotypes for about 55% of the 666 donors and used that subset as a discovery cohort. The genetic ancestry cluster associated with self-reported Caucasian donors included 81% of the 398 genotyped donors. In addition to the first cohort of hundreds of subjects, a separate validation cohort of approximately 120 different subjects was used. The T cell repertoires of 666 subjects were profiled by immunosequencing and related to cytomegalovirus serostatus. Donor age, sex, ethnicity and CMV serostatus were collected together with the repertoire data. The number of typed donors differed by locus: roughly 620-630 for A, B, C, DRB1 and DQB1; 500 to 550 for DQA1; 606 for DPA1; and 450 to 480 for DPB1. Among some 410 genotyped donors of the cohort, an average of about 220,000 unique TCR beta nucleotide sequences was sequenced per donor, of which about 18% were non-productive. High-throughput TCR immunosequencing, statistical association of individual TCRs with disease status, and machine learning were combined to predict cytomegalovirus infection status. To study patterns of TCR occurrence, a later analysis re-analyzed previously published TCR beta repertoires from 666 donors and added high-resolution HLA genotyping. Roughly 5 DR-DQ haplotypes were handled as single units for association and clustering, since linkage in the cohort was strong. About 320 gigabases of sequencing data and around 87 million unique TCR sequences were included in an early release covering roughly 600 HLA-typed donors. In an earlier analysis of around 540 of the donors, high-throughput TCR beta sequencing was used to judge whether each TCR beta V gene segment behaved as functional or pseudogenic. HLA typing covered class I and class II loci at four-digit resolution.

Results the study describes overall, beyond this receptor: According to a later genetic analysis, donors in an Asian-associated ancestry cluster had fewer N-insertions in productive TCRs than the approximately 650-donor mean. In vitro tests confirmed that a few of the cytomegalovirus-associated TCR beta chains recognize cytomegalovirus antigens. A group of highly shared sequence variants was considered likely to be a technical artifact of the sequencing pipeline. An earlier analysis of approximately 500 of the donors showed that most TCR beta V segments appeared in productive rearrangements either about 87% or about 30% of the time, which broadly matched IMGT annotations. Specific HLA alleles were associated with roughly 16,000 TCR beta sequences at a false discovery rate of 0.05 in a later analysis. Because counts were too low, seventeen rarely observed V segments, including chromosome 9 orphons, were excluded from the earlier analysis of fewer than 650 of the donors. Strong co-occurrence of HLA alleles, especially DR and DQ, made assigning TCR associations to individual alleles difficult. In a later analysis, TCR association rates were found to vary across HLA loci, with the most associated TCRs seen for DRB1 alleles and the fewest for HLA-C alleles. A later analysis reported that several top co-occurrence clusters appeared linked to parvovirus B19, influenza, CMV and Epstein-Barr virus. Cytomegalovirus status was reported to be diagnosed by the classifier with high specificity and sensitivity in both the original and validation cohorts. The presence/absence analyses assumed that sequencing depth was roughly uniform across donors, and that assumption may not be true. An association between a missense DCLRE1C variant and V-gene and J-gene trimming of TCR beta chains was found in a later genetic analysis and replicated in an independent cohort. In a later analysis, HLA-associated TCR beta chains were found to be more clonally expanded and to have lower generation probabilities than equally common non-associated chains. A later analysis found that most CMV-associated TCR beta chains appeared HLA-restricted, with HLA associations seemingly driven largely by CMV exposure. According to the authors, the approach could potentially be generalized to other disease states and immunological phenotypes. A total of 150 to 200 TCR beta chains were listed by the study as associated with cytomegalovirus. This cohort had only TCR beta chains sequenced, and the lack of alpha or paired-chain data limited which features could be detected. Immune exposure information for the cohort was limited to CMV serostatus. Linkage disequilibrium might explain the correlated functional status among segregating V segments, but an unknown experimental factor could not be ruled out. A further reported finding was that TCR beta sequences accurately predicted the HLA-A and HLA-B alleles for most subjects in the first cohort. Most TCR sequences were observed very rarely across donors, whereas some public TCRs were present in many individuals. Because some donors lacked HLA typing at each locus, the association tests relied only on the typed subset. Some IMGT-functional V segments, including TRBV6-2 and TRBV6-3, could not be told apart with the 87-base-pair reads, so those segments were excluded.

The library was prepared using the immunoSEQ multiplex PCR assay. For the multiplex PCR, a mixture combining 60 forward primers for TCR Vbeta segments and 13 reverse primers for TCR Jbeta segments was used. The CDR3 region of rearranged TCR beta genes was amplified from genomic DNA with a multiplex PCR assay. Amplified TCR beta libraries were sequenced as 87-base-pair reads on the Illumina HiSeq System. As for the original processing: A later analysis counted 65 million to 90 million unique TCR beta chains across the 650 to 700 repertoires, and around 9.9 million of these chains were shared by at least two donors. Raw reads were error-corrected and collapsed into unique sequences by a nearest-neighbor algorithm in which closely related sequences were merged to remove PCR and sequencing errors. To assign V, D and J gene segments, CDR3 sequences were aligned to IMGT reference sequences. For a sequence to be retained, a match of at least six nucleotides to both a V gene segment and a J gene segment was required. A rearrangement was called productive if the CDR3 had no stop codons and remained in frame with V and J, and every other rearrangement was called non-productive. Following IMGT convention, CDR3 was defined as the stretch from the second conserved V-encoded cysteine to the conserved J-encoded phenylalanine. In an earlier analysis of approximately 500 of the donors, sequences lacking an unambiguous match to a single V gene segment were excluded. An earlier analysis of several hundred of the donors called V segments functional above 56.7% productive rearrangements and segregating when the between-donor standard deviation exceeded 5%. A statistical classification framework was built for diagnosing cytomegalovirus status from the catalog of TCR beta chain sequences. In a later analysis, TCR nucleotide sequences were compared against IMGT/GENE-DB human TR gene sequences so that V and J genes could be assigned. A later analysis assigned CDR3 sequences and most-parsimonious VDJ recombination scenarios with the TCRdist pipeline. In a later analysis, each TCR beta chain was defined by its CDR3 amino acid sequence together with its V-gene family, and reads lacking a unique V-gene family were excluded. A later analysis removed 592 highly shared, low-generation-probability nucleotide sequences to deal with suspected cross-contamination and a sequencing artifact. For each public chain, a later analysis derived a clonal expansion index from normalized ranks of inferred template counts within each repertoire. A later analysis computed generation probabilities with a VDJ recombination model fitted to out-of-frame rearrangements, and checked the results against IGoR. In a later analysis, hypergeometric tests were used to score TCR-TCR, TCR-HLA and TCR-CMV co-occurrence, with a repertoire-size bias correction applied to TCR pairs. In a later analysis, false discovery rates were estimated by permuting HLA or CMV assignments 20 times. In a later analysis, co-occurring TCRs were grouped with DBSCAN, and TCRdist sequence similarity was added when clustering was performed within HLA-allele-positive subsets. Repertoires with fewer than 30,000 or more than 120,000 public chains, plus five repertoires with anomalous nucleotide sharing, were excluded from co-occurrence clustering. The source is immuneACCESS, and TCRdb retained only in-frame sequences with V and J called. Part of the clones is not carried over; for the studies checked, unresolved V genes explain less than half of this, and the remainder is unexplained. D and trimming were read from the DNA, whereas the V and J calls and clone size are those reported in that table. The sample records about 120,000 clones, over 65% of which are singletons. The ten largest clonotypes hold roughly 12% of the sample.

The cohort comprised more than 550 healthy bone marrow donors. All cohort members were sampled while nominally healthy, although unrecorded immune exposures were likely present. The donor was CMV seropositive and belonged to the group of 250 to 300 seropositive cohort members. A peripheral blood sample was collected from each donor, and TCR beta sequencing was performed on peripheral blood mononuclear cells. The Qiagen DNeasy Blood Extraction Kit was used to extract genomic DNA from the blood cell samples. Worth noting for this clone: Its antigen is unknown. No much larger clone exists at a distance of one base, and base qualities are not known.

Via the germline V gene, CDR1 is SGHTA and CDR2 FQGNSA. The CDR3 starts with the cysteine, ends with the phenylalanine, and has 12 residues. This entry keeps only the CDR3 DNA: 36 bases, framed from base 1. V gives up 6 bases and J gives up 8 bases, and the segment between their germline ends measures 10 bases. This clonotype was obtained from a woman in her forties or fifties in good health and CMV-seropositive. The sample was PBMCs. The chain joins TRBV7-2 to TRBJ1-4, with the D gene not clear enough to name. The sequenced DNA is TGTGCCAGCAGTTTGGGAGGGGAAAAACTGTTTTTT. Its product reads: CASSLGGEKLFF.